This T cell receptor (beta chain) is drawn from a study of blood T cell repertoires in COVID-19. Study-wide background: Samples came from the United States, Italy and Spain, spanning acute and convalescent COVID-19. The analysed material was cDNA or gDNA that came from T cells, B-cell-depleted T cells, or PBMCs.

The CDR3 runs to 15 residues. CDR1 is SEHNR and CDR2 is FQNEAQ in the germline V gene (reference sequence). Trimming stripped 1 base from V and 0 bases from J, with 6 bases between. Authors' methods: Estimation of nucleated cell counts was performed using reference gene primer amplification. Using immunoSEQ multiplex PCR, the repertoire was profiled, and TCRdb retains in-frame clones only, with some absent. Clone size and V and J calls were adopted from that table, with D and trimming inferred from the DNA. The sample has about 24,000 clones; about 72% are singletons. The origin of this receptor is a woman older than 75 with acute or convalescent COVID-19. V and J are TRBV7-9 and TRBJ2-2; a weak D match, TRBD2 (6 bases). Sequencing was done on a sample of peripheral blood. The CDR3 DNA is TGTGCCAGCAGCTTAGGACTAGCGAACACCGGGGAGCTGTTTTTT. This codes for CASSLGLANTGELFF.